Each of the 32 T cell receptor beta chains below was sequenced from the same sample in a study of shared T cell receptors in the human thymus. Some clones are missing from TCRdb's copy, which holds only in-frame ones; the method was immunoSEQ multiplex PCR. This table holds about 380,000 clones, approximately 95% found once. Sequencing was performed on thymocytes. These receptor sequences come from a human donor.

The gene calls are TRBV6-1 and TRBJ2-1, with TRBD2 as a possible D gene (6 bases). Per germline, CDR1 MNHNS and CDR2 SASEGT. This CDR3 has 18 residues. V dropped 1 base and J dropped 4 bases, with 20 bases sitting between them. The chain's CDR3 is CASSEGGDCRHCYNEQFF. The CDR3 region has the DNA TGTGCCAGCAGTGAAGGGGGGGACTGCAGACATTGTTACAATGAGCAGTTCTTC.

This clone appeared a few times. The CDR3 nucleotides read TGTGCCAGCAGCTTCCTAGCGGGCCTCTCCTACGAGCAGTACTTC. Translated: CASSFLAGLSYEQYF. The chain recombines TRBV7-2 with TRBJ2-7; 8 bases are shared with TRBD2. This CDR3 comprises 15 residues. V was pared by 3 bases and J by 0 bases, with 4 bases of the junction left unmatched. Germline assignment: CDR1 SGHTA and CDR2 FQGNSA.

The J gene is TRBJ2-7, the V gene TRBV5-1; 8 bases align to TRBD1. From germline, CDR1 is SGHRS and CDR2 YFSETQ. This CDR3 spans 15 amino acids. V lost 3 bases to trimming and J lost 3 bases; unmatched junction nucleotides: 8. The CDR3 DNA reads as TGCGCCAGCAGCTGCGGACAGGGTCCCAGCTACGAGCAGTACTTC. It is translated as CASSCGQGPSYEQYF.

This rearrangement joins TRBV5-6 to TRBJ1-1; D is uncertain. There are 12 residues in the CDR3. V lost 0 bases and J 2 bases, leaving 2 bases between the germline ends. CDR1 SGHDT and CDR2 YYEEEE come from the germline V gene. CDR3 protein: CASSLANTEAFF. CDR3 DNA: TGTGCCAGCAGCTTGGCCAACACTGAAGCTTTCTTT.

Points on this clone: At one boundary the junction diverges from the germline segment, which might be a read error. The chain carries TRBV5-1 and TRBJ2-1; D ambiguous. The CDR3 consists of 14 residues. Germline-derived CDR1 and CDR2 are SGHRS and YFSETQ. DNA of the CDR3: TGCGCCAGCAGACTCTGGACCGAAGACAATAAGCAGTTCTTC. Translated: CASRLWTEDNKQFF.

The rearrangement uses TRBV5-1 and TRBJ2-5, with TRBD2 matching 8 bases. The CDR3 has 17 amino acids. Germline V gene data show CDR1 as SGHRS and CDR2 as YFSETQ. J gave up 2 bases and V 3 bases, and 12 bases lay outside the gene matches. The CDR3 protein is CASSSLSIAGNQETQYF. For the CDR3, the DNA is TGCGCCAGCAGCTCCCTGAGTATAGCGGGAAATCAAGAGACCCAGTACTTC.

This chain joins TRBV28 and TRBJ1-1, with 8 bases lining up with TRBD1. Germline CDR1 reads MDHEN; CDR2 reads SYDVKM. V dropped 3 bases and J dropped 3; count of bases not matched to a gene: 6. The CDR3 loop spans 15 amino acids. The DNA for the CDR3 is TGTGCCAGCAGTTTTCCGACAGGGGAAGACACTGAAGCTTTCTTT. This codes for CASSFPTGEDTEAFF.

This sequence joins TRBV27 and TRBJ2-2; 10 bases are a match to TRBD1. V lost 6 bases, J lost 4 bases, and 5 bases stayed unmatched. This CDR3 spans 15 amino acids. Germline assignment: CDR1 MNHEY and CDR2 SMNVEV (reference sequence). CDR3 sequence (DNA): TGTGCCAGCAGACCTGACAGGGGGCGCACCGGGGAGCTGTTTTTT. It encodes CASRPDRGRTGELFF.

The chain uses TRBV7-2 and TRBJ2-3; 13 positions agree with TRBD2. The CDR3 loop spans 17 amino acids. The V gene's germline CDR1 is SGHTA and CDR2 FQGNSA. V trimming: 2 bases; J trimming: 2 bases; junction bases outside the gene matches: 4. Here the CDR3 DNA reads TGTGCCAGCAGCTTACCTACTAGCGGGAGGGACACAGATACGCAGTATTTT. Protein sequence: CASSLPTSGRDTDTQYF.

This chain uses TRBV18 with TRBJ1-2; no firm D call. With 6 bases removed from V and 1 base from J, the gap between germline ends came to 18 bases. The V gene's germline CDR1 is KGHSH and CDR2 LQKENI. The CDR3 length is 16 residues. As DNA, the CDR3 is TGTGCCAGCTCTCCCGGGAAGGCAGGCTTTAACTATGGCTACACCTTC. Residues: CASSPGKAGFNYGYTF.

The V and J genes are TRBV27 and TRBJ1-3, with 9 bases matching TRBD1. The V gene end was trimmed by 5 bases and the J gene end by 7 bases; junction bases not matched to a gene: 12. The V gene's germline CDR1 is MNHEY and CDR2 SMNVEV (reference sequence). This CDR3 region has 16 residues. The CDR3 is CASSPRDRASGNTIYF. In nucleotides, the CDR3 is TGTGCCAGCAGTCCTCGGGACAGGGCCTCAGGCAACACCATATATTTT.

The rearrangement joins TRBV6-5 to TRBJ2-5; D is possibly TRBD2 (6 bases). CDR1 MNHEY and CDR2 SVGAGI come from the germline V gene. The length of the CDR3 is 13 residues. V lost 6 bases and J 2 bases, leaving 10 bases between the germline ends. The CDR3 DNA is TGTGCCAGCAGAGTGAGCGGGCAAGAGACCCAGTACTTC. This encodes CASRVSGQETQYF.

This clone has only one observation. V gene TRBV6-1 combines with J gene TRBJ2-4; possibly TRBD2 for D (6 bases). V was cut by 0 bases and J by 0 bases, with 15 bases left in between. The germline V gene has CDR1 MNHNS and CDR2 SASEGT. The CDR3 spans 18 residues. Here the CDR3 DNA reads TGTGCCAGCAGTGAAGCCGCGGGACGGAGTTTAGCCAAAAACATTCAGTACTTC. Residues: CASSEAAGRSLAKNIQYF.

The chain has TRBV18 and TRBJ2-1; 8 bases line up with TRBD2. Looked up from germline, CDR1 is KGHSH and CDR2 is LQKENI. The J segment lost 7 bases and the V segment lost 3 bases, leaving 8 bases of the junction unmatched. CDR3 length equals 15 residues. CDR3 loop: CASSPPGSGRNEQFF. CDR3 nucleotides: TGTGCCAGCTCACCGCCCGGGAGCGGGAGAAATGAGCAGTTCTTC.

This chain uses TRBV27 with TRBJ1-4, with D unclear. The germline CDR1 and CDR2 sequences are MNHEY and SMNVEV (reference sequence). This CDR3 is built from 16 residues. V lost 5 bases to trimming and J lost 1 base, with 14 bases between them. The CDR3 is CASSPLPGGTNEKLFF. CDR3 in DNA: TGTGCCAGCAGTCCCCTCCCCGGTGGAACTAATGAAAAACTGTTTTTT.

CDR3 DNA sequence: TGTGCCAGCAGTCATTTCGGACCGACCGACGATGAGCAGTTCTTC. This sequence encodes CASSHFGPTDDEQFF. V gene TRBV28 combines with J gene TRBJ2-1, with D unresolved. The length of the CDR3 is 15 residues. Germline CDR1 is MDHEN and CDR2 is SYDVKM. Trimming pared 5 bases from V and 8 bases from J, leaving 19 bases between.

The CDR3 DNA is TGTGCCAGCAGCCCGATTAGACGGGAGTACGAGCAGTACTTC. This encodes CASSPIRREYEQYF. The chain has TRBV14 and TRBJ2-5, with D possibly being TRBD2 (6 bases). The DNA end favors TRBJ2-7, so the J call may be wrong. CDR1 is SGHDN and CDR2 is FVKESK in the germline V gene. The CDR3 has 14 residues.

CDR3 sequence (DNA): TGTGCCAGCAGTTCGGGACAGGGGGCGCGGGACGAGCAGTACTTC. It codes for CASSSGQGARDEQYF. The chain uses TRBV28 and TRBJ2-7, with TRBD1 identical over 12 bases. In germline, CDR1 is MDHEN, CDR2 SYDVKM. The junction had 6 bases not matched to a gene; V was cut back by 4 bases and J by 5 bases. The length of the CDR3 is 15 residues.

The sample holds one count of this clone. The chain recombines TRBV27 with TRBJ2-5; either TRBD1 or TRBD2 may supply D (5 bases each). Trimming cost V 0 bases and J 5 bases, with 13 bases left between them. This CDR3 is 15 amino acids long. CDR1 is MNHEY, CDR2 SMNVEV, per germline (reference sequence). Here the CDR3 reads CASSLSPLGDETQYF. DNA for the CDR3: TGTGCCAGCAGTTTATCCCCACTAGGGGACGAGACCCAGTACTTC.

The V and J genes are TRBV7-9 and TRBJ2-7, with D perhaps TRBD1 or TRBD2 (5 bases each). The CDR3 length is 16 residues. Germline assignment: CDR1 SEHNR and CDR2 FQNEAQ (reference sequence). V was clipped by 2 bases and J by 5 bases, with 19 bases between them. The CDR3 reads CASSLTQRERGHEQYF. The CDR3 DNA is TGTGCCAGCAGCTTAACCCAAAGGGAACGGGGCCACGAGCAGTACTTC.

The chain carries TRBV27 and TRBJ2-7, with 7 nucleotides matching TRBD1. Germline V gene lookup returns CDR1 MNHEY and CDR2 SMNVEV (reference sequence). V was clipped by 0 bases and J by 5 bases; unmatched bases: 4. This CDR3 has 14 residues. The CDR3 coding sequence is TGTGCCAGCAGTTTATCGGGAGACAGGGACGAGCAGTACTTC. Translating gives CASSLSGDRDEQYF.

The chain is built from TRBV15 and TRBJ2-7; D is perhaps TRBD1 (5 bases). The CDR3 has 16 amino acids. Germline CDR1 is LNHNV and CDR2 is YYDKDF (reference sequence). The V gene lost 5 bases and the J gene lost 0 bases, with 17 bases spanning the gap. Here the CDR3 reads CATSGKGQPLSYEQYF. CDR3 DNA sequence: TGTGCCACCAGCGGTAAGGGGCAGCCGCTCTCCTACGAGCAGTACTTC.

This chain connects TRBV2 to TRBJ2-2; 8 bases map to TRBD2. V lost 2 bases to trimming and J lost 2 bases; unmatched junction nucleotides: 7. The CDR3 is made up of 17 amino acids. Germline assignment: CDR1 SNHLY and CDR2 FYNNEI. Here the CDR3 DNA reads TGTGCCAGCAGTGAATCGCGGGAGGCATCTAACACCGGGGAGCTGTTTTTT. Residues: CASSESREASNTGELFF.

DNA of the CDR3: TGTGCCAGCAGCTTGAAAGCGGGGGGACTAGCGGGAGAGACCCAGTACTTC. Translation gives CASSLKAGGLAGETQYF. This sequence joins TRBV5-6 and TRBJ2-5, with 12 bases lining up with TRBD2. CDR1 and CDR2 from the germline V gene are SGHDT and YYEEEE. CDR3 length equals 17 residues. Germline trimming cut 1 base from V and 4 bases from J; bases unmatched to any gene: 8.

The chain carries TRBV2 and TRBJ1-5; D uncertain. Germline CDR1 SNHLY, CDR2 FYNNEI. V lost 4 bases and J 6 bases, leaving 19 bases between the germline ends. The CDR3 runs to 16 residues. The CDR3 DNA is TGTGCCAGCAGTGGGCCGAATGGTGGACTCCTTCAGCCCCAGCATTTT. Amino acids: CASSGPNGGLLQPQHF.

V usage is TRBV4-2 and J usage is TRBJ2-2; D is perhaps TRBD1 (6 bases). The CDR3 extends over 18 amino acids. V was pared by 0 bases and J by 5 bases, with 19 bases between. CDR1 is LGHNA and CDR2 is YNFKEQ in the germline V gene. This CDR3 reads CASSQEGALATATGELFF. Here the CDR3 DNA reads TGTGCCAGCAGCCAAGAGGGGGCCCTCGCTACTGCGACCGGGGAGCTGTTTTTT.

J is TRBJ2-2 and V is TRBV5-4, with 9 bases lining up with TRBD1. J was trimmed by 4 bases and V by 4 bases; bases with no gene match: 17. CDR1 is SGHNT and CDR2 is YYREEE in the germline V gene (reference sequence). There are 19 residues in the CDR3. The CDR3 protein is CASSLHLPPGQGPTGELFF. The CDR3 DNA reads TGTGCCAGCAGCCTACACCTCCCCCCGGGACAGGGCCCCACCGGGGAGCTGTTTTTT.

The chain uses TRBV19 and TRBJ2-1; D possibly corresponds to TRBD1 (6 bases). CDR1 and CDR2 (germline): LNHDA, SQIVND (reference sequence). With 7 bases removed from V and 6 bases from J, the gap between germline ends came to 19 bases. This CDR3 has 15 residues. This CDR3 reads CASKGEVVNGNEQFF. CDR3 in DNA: TGTGCCAGTAAGGGGGAAGTAGTGAACGGCAATGAGCAGTTCTTC.

CDR3 nucleotide sequence: TGTGCCAGCAGCTTGGACGGGAGGCGCTCCTACAATGAGCAGTTCTTC. It codes for CASSLDGRRSYNEQFF. The chain combines TRBV5-6 with TRBJ2-1; 7 bases map to TRBD2. The CDR3 runs 16 residues. Germline CDR1 reads SGHDT; CDR2 reads YYEEEE. After removal of 0 bases from V and 0 bases from J, the junction contained 3 bases not matched to a gene.

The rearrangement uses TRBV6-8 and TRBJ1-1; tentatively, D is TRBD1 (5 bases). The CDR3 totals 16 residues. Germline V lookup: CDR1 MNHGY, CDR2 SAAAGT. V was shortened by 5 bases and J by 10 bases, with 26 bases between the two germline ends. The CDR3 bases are TGTGCCAGCAGTATCAATGGGGACGGCTGTCGCGCGGGAGCTTTCTTT. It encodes CASSINGDGCRAGAFF.

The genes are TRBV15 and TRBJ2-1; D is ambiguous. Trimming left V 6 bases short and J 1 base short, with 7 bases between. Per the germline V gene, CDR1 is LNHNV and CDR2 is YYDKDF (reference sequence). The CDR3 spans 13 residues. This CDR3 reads CATRPRSYNEQFF. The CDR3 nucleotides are TGTGCCACCAGACCCAGGTCCTACAATGAGCAGTTCTTC.

The CDR3 loop reads CASSQSTSGRRQEETQYF. The CDR3 DNA reads as TGCGCCAGCAGCCAATCGACTAGCGGGAGGCGCCAAGAAGAGACCCAGTACTTC. The chain employs TRBV4-1 and TRBJ2-5; 13 nucleotides align to TRBD2. The length of the CDR3 is 18 residues. Germline CDR1 MGHRA, CDR2 YSYEKL. V gave up 2 bases and J gave up 3 bases; unmatched junction bases: 9.